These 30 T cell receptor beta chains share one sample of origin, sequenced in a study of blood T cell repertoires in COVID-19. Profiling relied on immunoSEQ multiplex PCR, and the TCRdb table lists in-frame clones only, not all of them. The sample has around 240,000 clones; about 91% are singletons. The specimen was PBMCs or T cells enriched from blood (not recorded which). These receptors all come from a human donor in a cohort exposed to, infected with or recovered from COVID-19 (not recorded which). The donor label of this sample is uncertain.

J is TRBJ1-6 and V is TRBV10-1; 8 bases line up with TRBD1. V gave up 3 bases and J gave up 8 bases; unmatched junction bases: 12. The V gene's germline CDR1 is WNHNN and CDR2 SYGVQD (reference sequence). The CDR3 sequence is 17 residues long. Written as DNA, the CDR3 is TGCGCCAGCAGTGAACCGAAGACAGGGGATGGGGATTCACCCCTCCACTTT. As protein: CASSEPKTGDGDSPLHF.

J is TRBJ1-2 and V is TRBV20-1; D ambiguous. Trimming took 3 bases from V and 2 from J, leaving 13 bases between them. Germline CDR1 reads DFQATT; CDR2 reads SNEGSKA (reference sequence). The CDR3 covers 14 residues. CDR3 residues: CSASGRGTNYGYTF. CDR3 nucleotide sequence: TGCAGTGCTAGTGGTCGGGGTACGAACTATGGCTACACCTTC.

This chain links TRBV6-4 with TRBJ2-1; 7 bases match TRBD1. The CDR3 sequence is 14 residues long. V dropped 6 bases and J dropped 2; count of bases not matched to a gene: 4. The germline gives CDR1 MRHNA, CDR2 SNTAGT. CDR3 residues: CASREGTAYNEQFF. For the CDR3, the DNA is TGTGCCAGCAGGGAAGGGACAGCCTACAATGAGCAGTTCTTC.

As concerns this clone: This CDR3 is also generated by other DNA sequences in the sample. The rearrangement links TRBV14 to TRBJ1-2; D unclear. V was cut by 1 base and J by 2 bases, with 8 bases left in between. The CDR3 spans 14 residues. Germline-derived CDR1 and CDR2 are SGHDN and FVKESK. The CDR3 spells CASSQGAGNYGYTF. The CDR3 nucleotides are TGTGCCAGCAGCCAAGGCGCGGGAAACTATGGCTACACCTTC.

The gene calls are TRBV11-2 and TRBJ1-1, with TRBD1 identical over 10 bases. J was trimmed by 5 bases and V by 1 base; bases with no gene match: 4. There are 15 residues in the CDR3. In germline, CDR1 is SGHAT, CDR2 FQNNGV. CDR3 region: CASSLGPGQGTEAFF. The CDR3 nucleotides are TGTGCCAGCAGCTTAGGCCCGGGACAGGGGACTGAAGCTTTCTTT.

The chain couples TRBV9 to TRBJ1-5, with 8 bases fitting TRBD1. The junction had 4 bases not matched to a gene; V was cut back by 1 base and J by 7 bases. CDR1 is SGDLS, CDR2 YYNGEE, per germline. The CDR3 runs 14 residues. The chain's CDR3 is CASSVSDRVQPQHF. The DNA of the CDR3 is TGTGCCAGCAGCGTATCGGACAGGGTGCAGCCCCAGCATTTT.

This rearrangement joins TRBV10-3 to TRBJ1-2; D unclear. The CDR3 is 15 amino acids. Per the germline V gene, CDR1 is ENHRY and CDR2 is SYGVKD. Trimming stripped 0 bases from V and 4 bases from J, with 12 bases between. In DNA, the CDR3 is TGTGCCATCAGTGAGTCCTTTGTCCCGAGCTATGGCTACACCTTC. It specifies CAISESFVPSYGYTF.

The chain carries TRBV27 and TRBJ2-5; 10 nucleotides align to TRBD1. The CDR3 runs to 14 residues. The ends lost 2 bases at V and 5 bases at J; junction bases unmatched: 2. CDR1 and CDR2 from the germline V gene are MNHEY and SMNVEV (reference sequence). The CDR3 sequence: CASSLGTGVETQYF. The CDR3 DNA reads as TGTGCCAGCAGTTTAGGGACAGGGGTGGAGACCCAGTACTTC.

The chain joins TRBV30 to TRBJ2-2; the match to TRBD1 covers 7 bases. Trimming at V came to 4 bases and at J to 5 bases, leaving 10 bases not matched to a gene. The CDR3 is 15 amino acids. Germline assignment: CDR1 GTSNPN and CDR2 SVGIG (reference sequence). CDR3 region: CAWTLGQDYTGELFF. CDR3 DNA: TGTGCCTGGACCCTAGGACAGGATTATACCGGGGAGCTGTTTTTT.

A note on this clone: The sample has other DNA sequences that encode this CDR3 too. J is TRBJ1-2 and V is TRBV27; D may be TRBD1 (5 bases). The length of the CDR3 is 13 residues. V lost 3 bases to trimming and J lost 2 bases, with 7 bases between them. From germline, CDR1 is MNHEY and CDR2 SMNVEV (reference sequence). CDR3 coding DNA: TGTGCCAGCAGTTTCAGGGAAAACTATGGCTACACCTTC. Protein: CASSFRENYGYTF.

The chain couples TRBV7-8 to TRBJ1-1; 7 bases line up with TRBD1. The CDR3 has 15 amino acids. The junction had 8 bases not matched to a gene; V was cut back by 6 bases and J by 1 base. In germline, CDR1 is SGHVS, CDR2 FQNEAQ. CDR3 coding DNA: TGTGCCAGCAGGCATAGGGGGCGGCAGAACACTGAAGCTTTCTTT. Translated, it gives CASRHRGRQNTEAFF.

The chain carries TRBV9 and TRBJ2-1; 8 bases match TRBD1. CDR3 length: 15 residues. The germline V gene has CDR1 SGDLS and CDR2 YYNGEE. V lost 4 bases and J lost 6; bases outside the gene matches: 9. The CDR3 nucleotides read TGTGCCAGCAGCCCCGGACAGGGTTACCCCAATGAGCAGTTCTTC. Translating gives CASSPGQGYPNEQFF.

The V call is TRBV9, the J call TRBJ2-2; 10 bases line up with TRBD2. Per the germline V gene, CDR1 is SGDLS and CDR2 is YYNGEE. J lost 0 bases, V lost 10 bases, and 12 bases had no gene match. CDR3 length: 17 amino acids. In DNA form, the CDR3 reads TGTGCCGGAAGCAAGGGACTAGCGTCCGCGAACACCGGGGAGCTGTTTTTT. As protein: CAGSKGLASANTGELFF.

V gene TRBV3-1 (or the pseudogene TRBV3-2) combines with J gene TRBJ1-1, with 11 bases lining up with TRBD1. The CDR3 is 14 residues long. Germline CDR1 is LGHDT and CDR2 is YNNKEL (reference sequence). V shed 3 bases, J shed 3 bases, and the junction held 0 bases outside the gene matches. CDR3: CASSQDRGHTEAFF. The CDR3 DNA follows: TGTGCCAGCAGCCAGGACAGGGGGCACACTGAAGCTTTCTTT.

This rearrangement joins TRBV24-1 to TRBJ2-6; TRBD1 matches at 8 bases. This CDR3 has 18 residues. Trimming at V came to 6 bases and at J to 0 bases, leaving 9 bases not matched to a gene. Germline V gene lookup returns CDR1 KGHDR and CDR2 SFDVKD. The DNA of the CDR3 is TGTGCCACCAGTTCTTCCTGGACAGGGAACTCTGGGGCCAACGTCCTGACTTTC. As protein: CATSSSWTGNSGANVLTF.

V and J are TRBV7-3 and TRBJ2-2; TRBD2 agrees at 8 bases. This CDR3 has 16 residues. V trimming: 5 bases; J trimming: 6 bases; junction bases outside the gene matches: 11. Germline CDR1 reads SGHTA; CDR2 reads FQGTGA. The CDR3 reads CASSVGTRFRPGELFF. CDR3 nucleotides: TGTGCCAGCAGCGTCGGGACTAGATTTCGACCCGGGGAGCTGTTTTTT.

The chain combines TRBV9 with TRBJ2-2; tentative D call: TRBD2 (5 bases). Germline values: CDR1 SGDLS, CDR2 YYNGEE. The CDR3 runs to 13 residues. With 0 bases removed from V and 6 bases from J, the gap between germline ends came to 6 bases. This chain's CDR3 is CASSVGRSGELFF. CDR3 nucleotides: TGTGCCAGCAGCGTAGGGAGGTCCGGGGAGCTGTTTTTT.

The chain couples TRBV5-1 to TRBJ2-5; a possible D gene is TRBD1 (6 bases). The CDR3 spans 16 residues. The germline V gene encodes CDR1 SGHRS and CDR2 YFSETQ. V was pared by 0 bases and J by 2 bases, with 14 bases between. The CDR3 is CASSLVGRGPQETQYF. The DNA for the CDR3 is TGCGCCAGCAGCTTGGTTGGCAGGGGCCCGCAAGAGACCCAGTACTTC.

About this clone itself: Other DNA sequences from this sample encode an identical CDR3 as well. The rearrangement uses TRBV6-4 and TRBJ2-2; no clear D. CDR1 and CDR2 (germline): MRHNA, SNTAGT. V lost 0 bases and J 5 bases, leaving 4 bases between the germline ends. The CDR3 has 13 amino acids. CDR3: CASSDSSTGELFF. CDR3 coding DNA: TGTGCCAGCAGTGACTCGAGTACCGGGGAGCTGTTTTTT.

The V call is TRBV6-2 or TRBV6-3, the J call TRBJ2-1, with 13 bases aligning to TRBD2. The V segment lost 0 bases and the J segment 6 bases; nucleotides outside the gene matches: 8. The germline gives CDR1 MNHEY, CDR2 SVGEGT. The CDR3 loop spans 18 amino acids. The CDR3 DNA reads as TGTGCCAGCAGTTACTCGATGACTAGCGGGGGGATTAGCAATGAGCAGTTCTTC. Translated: CASSYSMTSGGISNEQFF.

CDR3 coding DNA: TGTGCCAGCAGCGTCAGGGCGGCAACTAATGAAAAACTGTTTTTT. Its translation: CASSVRAATNEKLFF. This sequence joins TRBV9 and TRBJ1-4; weak D call: TRBD1 (5 bases). Germline V gives CDR1 SGDLS, CDR2 YYNGEE. Between the trimmed V and J ends, which lost 2 bases and 0 bases, there was a span of 8 bases. This CDR3 is 15 amino acids long.

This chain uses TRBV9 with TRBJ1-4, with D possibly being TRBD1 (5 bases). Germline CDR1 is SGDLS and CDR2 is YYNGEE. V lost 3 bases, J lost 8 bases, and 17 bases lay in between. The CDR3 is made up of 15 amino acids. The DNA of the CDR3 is TGTGCCAGCAGCGCCACTCCGGGGGGGTACGAAAAACTGTTTTTT. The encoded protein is CASSATPGGYEKLFF.

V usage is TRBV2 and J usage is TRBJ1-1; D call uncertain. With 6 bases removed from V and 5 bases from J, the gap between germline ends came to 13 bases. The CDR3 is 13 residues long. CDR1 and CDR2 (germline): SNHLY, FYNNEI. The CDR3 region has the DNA TGTGCCAGCAGGGGAGGTCTGGGAACTGAAGCTTTCTTT. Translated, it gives CASRGGLGTEAFF.

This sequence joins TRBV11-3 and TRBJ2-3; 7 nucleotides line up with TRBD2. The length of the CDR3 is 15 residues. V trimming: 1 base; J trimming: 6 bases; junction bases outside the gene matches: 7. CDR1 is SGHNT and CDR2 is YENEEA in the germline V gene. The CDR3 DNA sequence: TGTGCCAGCAGCTTAGGCGGGGGTACCCCGGATACGCAGTATTTT. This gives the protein CASSLGGGTPDTQYF.

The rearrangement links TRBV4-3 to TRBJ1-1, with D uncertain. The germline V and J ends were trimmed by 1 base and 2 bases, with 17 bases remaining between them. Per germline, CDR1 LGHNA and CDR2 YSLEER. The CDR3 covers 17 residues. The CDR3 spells CASSQGWREAGNTEAFF. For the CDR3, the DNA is TGCGCCAGCAGCCAAGGATGGAGGGAGGCCGGAAACACTGAAGCTTTCTTT.

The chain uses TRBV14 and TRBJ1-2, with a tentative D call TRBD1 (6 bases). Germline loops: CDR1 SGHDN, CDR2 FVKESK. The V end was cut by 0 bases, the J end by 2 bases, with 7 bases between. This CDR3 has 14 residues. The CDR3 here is CASSQDQGNYGYTF. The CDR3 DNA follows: TGTGCCAGCAGCCAAGATCAGGGGAACTATGGCTACACCTTC.

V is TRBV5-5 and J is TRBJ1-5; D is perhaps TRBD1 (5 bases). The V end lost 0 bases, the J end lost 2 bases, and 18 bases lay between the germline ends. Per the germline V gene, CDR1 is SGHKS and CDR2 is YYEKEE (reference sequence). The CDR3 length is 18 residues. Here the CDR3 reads CASSLGAGLGAGNQPQHF. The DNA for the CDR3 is TGTGCCAGCAGCTTGGGCGCAGGTCTAGGGGCTGGCAATCAGCCCCAGCATTTT.

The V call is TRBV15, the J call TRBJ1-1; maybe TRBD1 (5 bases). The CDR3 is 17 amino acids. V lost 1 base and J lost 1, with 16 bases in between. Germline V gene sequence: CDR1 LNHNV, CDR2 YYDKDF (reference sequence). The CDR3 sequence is CATSRGTPRVQNTEAFF. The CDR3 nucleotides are TGTGCCACCAGCAGAGGTACCCCCAGGGTCCAGAACACTGAAGCTTTCTTT.

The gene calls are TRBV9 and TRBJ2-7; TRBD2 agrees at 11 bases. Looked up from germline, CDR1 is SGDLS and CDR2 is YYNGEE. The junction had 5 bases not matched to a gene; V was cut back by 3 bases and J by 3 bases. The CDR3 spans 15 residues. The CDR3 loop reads CASSERGTSGYEQYF. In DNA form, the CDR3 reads TGTGCCAGCAGCGAGAGGGGGACTAGCGGCTACGAGCAGTACTTC. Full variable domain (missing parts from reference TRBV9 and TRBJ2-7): DSGVTQTPKHLITATGQRVTLRCSPRSGDLSVYWYQQSLDQGLQFLIQYYNGEERAKGNILERFSAQQFPDLHSELNLSSLELGDSALYFCASSERGTSGYEQYFGPGTRLTVT.

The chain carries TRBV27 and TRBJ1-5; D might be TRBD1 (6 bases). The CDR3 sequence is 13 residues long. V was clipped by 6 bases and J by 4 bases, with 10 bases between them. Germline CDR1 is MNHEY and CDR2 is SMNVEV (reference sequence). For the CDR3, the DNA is TGTGCCAGCAGCACAACAGGGAATCAGCCCCAGCATTTT. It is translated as CASSTTGNQPQHF.